The 9 T cell receptor beta chains presented below share a single source sample, sequenced in a study of T cells after yellow fever vaccination. Using its own MiXCR run on the 5' RACE reads, TCRdb lists one record per CDR3 protein. The table lists 300,000 or so distinct CDR3 sequences, under 5% of them singletons, with roughly 26% in the top ten. This sample comprised PBMCs, obtained 5 days after the yellow fever booster vaccination. The receptor set was obtained from a man aged 18 to 30 who received the YFV17D yellow fever vaccine.

This clonotype showed up just a few times. The chain is built from TRBV20-1 and TRBJ2-7; a possible D gene is TRBD2 (5 bases). Germline loops: CDR1 DFQATT, CDR2 SNEGSKA (reference sequence). CDR3 length equals 13 residues. This CDR3 reads CSARGGIGYEQYV. The CDR3 coding sequence is TGCAGTGCTAGAGGAGGGATTGGCTACGAGCAGTACGTA.

Many counts were recorded for this clonotype. The chain employs TRBV18 and TRBJ1-6, with 7 bases identical to TRBD1. After removal of 4 bases from V and 7 bases from J, the junction contained 4 bases not matched to a gene. Looked up from germline, CDR1 is KGHSH and CDR2 is LQKENI. The CDR3 length is 14 residues. The CDR3 spells CASSRTGLNSPLHF. The DNA for the CDR3 is TGTGCCAGCTCACGGACAGGCTTAAATTCACCCCTCCACTTT. Filled out from reference TRBV18 and TRBJ1-6, the complete variable domain reads NAGVMQNPRHLVRRRGQEARLRCSPMKGHSHVYWYRQLPEEGLKFMVYLQKENIIDESGMPKERFSAEFPKEGPSILRIQQVVRGDSAAYFCASSRTGLNSPLHFGNGTRLTVT.

This clonotype was seen at least ten times. The chain carries TRBV27 and TRBJ1-2; 8 bases fit TRBD1. The CDR3 loop spans 16 amino acids. CDR1 is MNHEY and CDR2 is SMNVEV in the germline V gene (reference sequence). With V trimmed by 3 bases and J by 2 bases, 8 bases remained unmatched. DNA of the CDR3: TGTGCCAGCAGTTTTATGACAGGGGAGCGCAACTATGGCTACACCTTC. Protein sequence: CASSFMTGERNYGYTF.

V is TRBV4-1 and J is TRBJ1-2, with D perhaps TRBD1 (5 bases). CDR3 size: 16 residues. The V end lost 0 bases, the J end lost 4 bases, and 15 bases lay between the germline ends. CDR1 and CDR2 from the germline V gene are MGHRA and YSYEKL. Here the CDR3 reads CASSQDQVWGPYGYTF. CDR3 DNA sequence: TGCGCCAGCAGCCAAGATCAGGTGTGGGGCCCCTATGGCTACACCTTC.

This clonotype was seen ten or more times. V and J are TRBV4-3 and TRBJ1-6; possible D gene TRBD1, 5 bases. The CDR3 has 15 amino acids. Germline V gene data show CDR1 as LGHNA and CDR2 as YSLEER. Trimming cost V 1 base and J 7 bases, with 11 bases left between them. The chain's CDR3 is CASSQGPGLNSPLHF. In DNA, the CDR3 is TGCGCCAGCAGCCAAGGACCGGGACTAAATTCACCCCTCCACTTT.

This clonotype was detected a few times. For the CDR3, the DNA is TGCAGTGCTAAGACTAGCGGGCAAATCTTCGAGCAGTTCTTC. Protein product: CSAKTSGQIFEQFF. The chain recombines TRBV20-1 with TRBJ2-1; the match to TRBD2 covers 10 bases. Trimming at V came to 4 bases and at J to 10 bases, leaving 10 bases not matched to a gene. CDR3 length: 14 residues. CDR1 and CDR2 from the germline V gene are DFQATT and SNEGSKA (reference sequence).

This clonotype was seen a handful of times. The rearrangement joins TRBV18 to TRBJ1-2; the D is unclear. The V and J ends lost 1 base and 4 bases respectively, with 10 bases between them. The CDR3 covers 14 residues. Per the germline V gene, CDR1 is KGHSH and CDR2 is LQKENI. The CDR3 region has the DNA TGTGCCAGCTCACCACAGGATCAGCCCTATGGCTACACCTTC. This sequence encodes CASSPQDQPYGYTF.

The gene calls are TRBV27 and TRBJ1-5; D is ambiguous. CDR3 size: 13 residues. Germline loops: CDR1 MNHEY, CDR2 SMNVEV (reference sequence). V lost 3 bases, J lost 6 bases, and 9 bases lay in between. The CDR3 is CASSFRGIQPQHF. Written as DNA, the CDR3 is TGTGCCAGCAGTTTCAGAGGGATTCAGCCCCAGCATTTT.

This chain connects TRBV7-3 to TRBJ2-1; D is ambiguous. The CDR3 is made up of 15 amino acids. The V end lost 0 bases, the J end lost 8 bases, and 14 bases lay between the germline ends. Germline CDR1 SGHTA, CDR2 FQGTGA. In DNA form, the CDR3 reads TGTGCCAGCAGCTTAACAGTTGGCAGTGCCCATGAGCAGTTCTTC. Translating it yields CASSLTVGSAHEQFF.